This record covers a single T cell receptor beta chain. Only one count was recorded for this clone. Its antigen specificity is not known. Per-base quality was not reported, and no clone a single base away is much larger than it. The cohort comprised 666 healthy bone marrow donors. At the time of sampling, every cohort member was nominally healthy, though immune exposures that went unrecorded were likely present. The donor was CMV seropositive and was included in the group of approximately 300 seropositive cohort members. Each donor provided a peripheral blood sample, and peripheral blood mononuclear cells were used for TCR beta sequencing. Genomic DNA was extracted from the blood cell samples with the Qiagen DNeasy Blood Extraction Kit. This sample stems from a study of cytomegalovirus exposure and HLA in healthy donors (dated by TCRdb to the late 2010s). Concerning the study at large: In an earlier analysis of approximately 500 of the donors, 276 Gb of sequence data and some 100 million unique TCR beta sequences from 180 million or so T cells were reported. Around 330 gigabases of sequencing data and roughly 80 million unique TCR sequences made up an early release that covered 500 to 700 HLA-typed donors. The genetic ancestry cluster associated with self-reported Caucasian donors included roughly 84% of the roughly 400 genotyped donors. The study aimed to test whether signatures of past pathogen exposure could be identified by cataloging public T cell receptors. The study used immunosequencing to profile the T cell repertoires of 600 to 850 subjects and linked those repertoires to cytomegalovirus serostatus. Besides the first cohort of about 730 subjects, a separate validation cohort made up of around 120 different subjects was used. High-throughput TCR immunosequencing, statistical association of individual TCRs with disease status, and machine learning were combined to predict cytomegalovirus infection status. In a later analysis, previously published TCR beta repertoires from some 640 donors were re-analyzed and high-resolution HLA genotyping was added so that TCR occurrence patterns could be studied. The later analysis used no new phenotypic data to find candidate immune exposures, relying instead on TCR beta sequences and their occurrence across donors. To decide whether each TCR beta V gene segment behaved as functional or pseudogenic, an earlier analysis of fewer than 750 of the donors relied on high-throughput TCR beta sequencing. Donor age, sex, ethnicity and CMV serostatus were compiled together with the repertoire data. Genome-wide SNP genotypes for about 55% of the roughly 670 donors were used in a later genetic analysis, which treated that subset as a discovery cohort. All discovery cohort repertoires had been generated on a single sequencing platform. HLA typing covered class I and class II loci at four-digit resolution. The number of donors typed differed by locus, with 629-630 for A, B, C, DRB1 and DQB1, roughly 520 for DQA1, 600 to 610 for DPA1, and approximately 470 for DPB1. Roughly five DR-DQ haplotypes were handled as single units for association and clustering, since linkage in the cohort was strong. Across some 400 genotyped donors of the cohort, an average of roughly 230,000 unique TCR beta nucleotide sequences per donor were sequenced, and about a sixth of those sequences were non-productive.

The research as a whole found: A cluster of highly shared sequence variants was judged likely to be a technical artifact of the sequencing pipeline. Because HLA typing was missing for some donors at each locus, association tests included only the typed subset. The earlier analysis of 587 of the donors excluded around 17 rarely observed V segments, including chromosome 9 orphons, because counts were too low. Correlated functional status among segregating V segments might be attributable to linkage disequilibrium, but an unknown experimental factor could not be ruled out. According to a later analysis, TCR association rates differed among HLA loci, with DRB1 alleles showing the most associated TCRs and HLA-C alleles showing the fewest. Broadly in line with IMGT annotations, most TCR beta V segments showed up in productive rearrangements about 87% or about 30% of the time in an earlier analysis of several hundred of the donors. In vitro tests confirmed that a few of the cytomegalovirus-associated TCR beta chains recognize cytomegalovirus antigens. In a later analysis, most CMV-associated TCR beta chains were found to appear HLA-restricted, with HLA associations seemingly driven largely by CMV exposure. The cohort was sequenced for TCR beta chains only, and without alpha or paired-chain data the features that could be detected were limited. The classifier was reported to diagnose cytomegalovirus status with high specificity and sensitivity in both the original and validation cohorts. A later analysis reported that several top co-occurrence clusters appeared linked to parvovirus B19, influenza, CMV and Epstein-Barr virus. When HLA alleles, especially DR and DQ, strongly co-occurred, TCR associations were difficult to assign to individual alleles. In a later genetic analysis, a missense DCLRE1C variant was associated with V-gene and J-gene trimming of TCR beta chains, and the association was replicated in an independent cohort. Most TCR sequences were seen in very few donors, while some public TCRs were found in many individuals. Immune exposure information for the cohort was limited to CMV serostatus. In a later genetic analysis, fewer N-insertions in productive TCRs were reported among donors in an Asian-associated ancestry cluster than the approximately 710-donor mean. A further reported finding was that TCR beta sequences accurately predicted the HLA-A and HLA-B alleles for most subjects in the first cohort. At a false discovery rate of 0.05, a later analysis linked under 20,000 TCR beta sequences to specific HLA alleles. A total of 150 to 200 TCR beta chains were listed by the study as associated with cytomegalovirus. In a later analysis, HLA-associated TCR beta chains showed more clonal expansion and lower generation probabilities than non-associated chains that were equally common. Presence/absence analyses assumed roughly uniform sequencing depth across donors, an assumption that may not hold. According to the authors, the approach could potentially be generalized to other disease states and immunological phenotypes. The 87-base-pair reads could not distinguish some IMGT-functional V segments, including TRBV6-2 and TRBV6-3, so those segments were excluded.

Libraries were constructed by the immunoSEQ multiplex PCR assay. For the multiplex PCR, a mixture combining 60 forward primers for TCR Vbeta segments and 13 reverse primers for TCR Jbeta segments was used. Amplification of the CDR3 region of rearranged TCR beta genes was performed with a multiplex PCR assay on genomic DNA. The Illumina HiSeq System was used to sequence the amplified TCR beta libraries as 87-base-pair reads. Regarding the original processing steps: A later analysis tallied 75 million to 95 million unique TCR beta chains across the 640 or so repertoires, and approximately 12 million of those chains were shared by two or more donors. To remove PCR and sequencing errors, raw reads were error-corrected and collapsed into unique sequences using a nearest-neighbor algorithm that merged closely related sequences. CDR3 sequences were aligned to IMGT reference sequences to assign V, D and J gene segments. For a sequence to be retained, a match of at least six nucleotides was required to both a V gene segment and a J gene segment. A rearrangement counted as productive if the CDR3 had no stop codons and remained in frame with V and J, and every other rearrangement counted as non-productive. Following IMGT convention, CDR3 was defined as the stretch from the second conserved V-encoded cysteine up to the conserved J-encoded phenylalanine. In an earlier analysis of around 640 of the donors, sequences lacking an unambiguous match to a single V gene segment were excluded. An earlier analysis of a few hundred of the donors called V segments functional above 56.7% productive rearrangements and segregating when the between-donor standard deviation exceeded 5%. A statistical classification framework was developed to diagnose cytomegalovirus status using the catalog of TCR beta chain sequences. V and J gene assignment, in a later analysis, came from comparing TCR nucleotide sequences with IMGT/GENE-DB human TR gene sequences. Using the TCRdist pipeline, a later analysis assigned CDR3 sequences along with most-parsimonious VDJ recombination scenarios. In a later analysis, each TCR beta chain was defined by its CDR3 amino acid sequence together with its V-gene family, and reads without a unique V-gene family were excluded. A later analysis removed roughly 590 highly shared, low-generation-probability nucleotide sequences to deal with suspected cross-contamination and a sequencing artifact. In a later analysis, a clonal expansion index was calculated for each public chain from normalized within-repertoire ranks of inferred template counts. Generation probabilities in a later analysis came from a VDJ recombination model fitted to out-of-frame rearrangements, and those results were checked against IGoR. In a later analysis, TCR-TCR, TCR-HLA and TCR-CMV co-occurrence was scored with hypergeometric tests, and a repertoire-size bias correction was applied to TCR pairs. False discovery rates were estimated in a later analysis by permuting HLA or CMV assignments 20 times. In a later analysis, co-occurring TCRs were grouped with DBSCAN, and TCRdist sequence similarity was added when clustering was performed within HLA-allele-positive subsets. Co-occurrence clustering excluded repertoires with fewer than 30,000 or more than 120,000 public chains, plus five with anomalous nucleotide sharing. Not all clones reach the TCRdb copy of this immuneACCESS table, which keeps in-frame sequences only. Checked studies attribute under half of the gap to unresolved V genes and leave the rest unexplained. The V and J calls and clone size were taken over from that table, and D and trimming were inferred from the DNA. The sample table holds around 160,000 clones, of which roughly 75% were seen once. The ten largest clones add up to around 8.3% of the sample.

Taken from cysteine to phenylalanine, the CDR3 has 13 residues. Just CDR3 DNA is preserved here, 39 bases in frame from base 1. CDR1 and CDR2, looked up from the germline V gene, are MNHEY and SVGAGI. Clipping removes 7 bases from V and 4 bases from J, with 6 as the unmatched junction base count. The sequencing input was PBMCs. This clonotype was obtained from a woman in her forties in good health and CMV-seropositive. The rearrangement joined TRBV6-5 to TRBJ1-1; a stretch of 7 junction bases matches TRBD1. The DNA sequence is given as TGTGCCAGCAAATCCGGGACAGTCACTGAAGCTTTCTTT. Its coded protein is CASKSGTVTEAFF.